The subject of this entry is one T cell receptor beta chain. The antigen is unknown. The authors ran a second PCR of 7 to 11 cycles using a sample-barcoded 5' primer and a J-beta primer mix. TCRdb recomputed calls from the 5' RACE reads with MiXCR, one row per CDR3 protein. The table shows about 780,000 distinct CDR3 sequences, with around 25% occurring only once. This entry is derived from a study of blood T cells in healthy people across ages. Donors each provided about 10 milliliters of peripheral blood. In each sample, at least 6.5 million PBMCs were isolated. Study-level results: PBMC samples, being unsorted, prevented any conclusive comparison of naive and antigen-experienced cells. Correlation between TCR beta diversity and naive T cell percentage was strong.

The data were also submitted as part of a second study, on T cells of mothers and their children.

Material: blood. The source of this sequence is a boy between 10 and 17 years old in good health.

The CDR3 here is CASSQDSGGTYEQYF. The CDR3 DNA is TGCGCCAGCAGCCAAGATAGCGGGGGGACTTACGAGCAGTACTTC. The chain employs TRBV4-1 and TRBJ2-5; 10 positions agree with TRBD2. The J call is doubtful: the DNA matches TRBJ2-7 better. The V gene's germline CDR1 is MGHRA and CDR2 YSYEKL. The CDR3 runs 15 residues.